These 24 T cell receptor beta chains came from one sample sequenced in a study of blood T cell repertoires in COVID-19. TCRdb's table, derived via immunoSEQ multiplex PCR, lists solely in-frame clones and lacks some. The data contain roughly 97,000 clones, about 80% of them singletons. Source material: peripheral blood. These receptors all stem from a man in his 70s with acute or convalescent COVID-19.

V gene TRBV19 combines with J gene TRBJ2-1; the D is unclear. V lost 10 bases, J lost 1 base, and 14 bases lay in between. CDR3 size: 14 residues. The germline gives CDR1 LNHDA, CDR2 SQIVND (reference sequence). The CDR3 spells CATTSQVSYNEQFF. In DNA form, the CDR3 reads TGTGCCACTACAAGTCAGGTATCCTACAATGAGCAGTTCTTC.

The V gene is TRBV7-2, the J gene TRBJ1-4, with TRBD1 matching over 10 bases. Unmatched junction bases numbered 5, after V lost 3 bases and J lost 7 bases. CDR3 length: 15 amino acids. Germline V gives CDR1 SGHTA, CDR2 FQGNSA. CDR3 loop: CASSLGGTGAEKLFF. DNA of the CDR3: TGTGCCAGCAGCTTGGGAGGGACAGGGGCTGAAAAACTGTTTTTT.

The chain is built from TRBV30 and TRBJ2-3, with 7 nucleotides matching TRBD2. The V and J ends lost 0 bases and 6 bases, in that order; junction bases with no gene match: 3. The CDR3 sequence is 13 residues long. Germline assignment: CDR1 GTSNPN and CDR2 SVGIG (reference sequence). The CDR3 loop is CAWSVLATDTQYF. The DNA for the CDR3 is TGTGCCTGGAGTGTACTAGCGACTGATACGCAGTATTTT.

This chain connects TRBV30 to TRBJ2-7; D possibly corresponds to TRBD1 (5 bases). V was pared by 2 bases and J by 6 bases, with 11 bases between. CDR1 GTSNPN and CDR2 SVGIG come from the germline V gene (reference sequence). The CDR3 covers 12 residues. CDR3 coding DNA: TGTGCCTGGAGTTCAGGGTATGCCGAGCAGTACGTC. Translation: CAWSSGYAEQYV.

In its sample, this clone was seen a few times. The CDR3 sequence is CASSTQGQGSETQYF. The CDR3 coding sequence is TGTGCCAGCAGTACCCAGGGACAGGGTTCCGAGACCCAGTACTTC. The V gene is TRBV7-8, the J gene TRBJ2-5; TRBD1 matches at 9 bases. This CDR3 is built from 15 residues. Germline CDR1 reads SGHVS; CDR2 reads FQNEAQ. The junction had 10 bases not matched to a gene; V was cut back by 6 bases and J by 5 bases.

J is TRBJ2-1 and V is TRBV28, with TRBD1 as a possible D gene (6 bases). Germline V gives CDR1 MDHEN, CDR2 SYDVKM. The CDR3 is 16 amino acids. Trimming removed 5 bases from V and 5 bases from J, with 19 bases in between. This CDR3 reads CASSLPRTGSNNEQFF. As DNA, the CDR3 is TGTGCCAGCAGTCTCCCTCGTACAGGGTCGAACAATGAGCAGTTCTTC.

In its sample, this clone was seen a few times. V and J are TRBV2 and TRBJ2-3; D may be TRBD2 (6 bases). Between the trimmed V and J ends, which lost 6 bases and 0 bases, there was a span of 13 bases. The CDR3 length is 15 residues. Germline loops: CDR1 SNHLY, CDR2 FYNNEI. CDR3 sequence reads: CASRRDQGSTDTQYF. The CDR3 nucleotides are TGTGCCAGCAGGCGGGACCAAGGGAGCACAGATACGCAGTATTTT.

The chain uses TRBV7-9 and TRBJ2-1; TRBD2 matches 14 bases. V was clipped by 5 bases and J by 4 bases; unmatched bases: 10. The germline V gene encodes CDR1 SEHNR and CDR2 FQNEAQ (reference sequence). This CDR3 is built from 18 residues. The DNA of the CDR3 is TGTGCCAGCAGCGCATCGATGGGACTAGCGGGGGCGTACAATGAGCAGTTCTTC. Translation: CASSASMGLAGAYNEQFF.

J is TRBJ1-5 and V is TRBV5-8; TRBD1 matches 9 bases. The V and J ends lost 0 bases and 2 bases, in that order; junction bases with no gene match: 12. CDR3 length equals 19 residues. The germline V gene encodes CDR1 SGHTS and CDR2 YDEGEE. For the CDR3, the DNA is TGTGCCAGCAGCTTGGCCCTTTTAAACAGGGGGCATGGCAATCAGCCCCAGCATTTT. Protein product: CASSLALLNRGHGNQPQHF.

The chain employs TRBV29-1 and TRBJ2-5; 7 nucleotides line up with TRBD1. CDR3 size: 13 residues. V dropped 7 bases and J dropped 6; count of bases not matched to a gene: 11. Germline CDR1 is SQVTM and CDR2 is ANQGSEA. The CDR3 loop is CSGRDSRQKTQYF. The CDR3 region has the DNA TGCAGCGGTCGGGACAGTCGGCAAAAGACCCAGTACTTC.

The chain is built from TRBV19 and TRBJ1-1; TRBD1 agrees at 7 bases. The J segment lost 3 bases and the V segment lost 6 bases, leaving 10 bases of the junction unmatched. There are 15 residues in the CDR3. Germline lookup yields CDR1 LNHDA and CDR2 SQIVND (reference sequence). The CDR3 DNA reads as TGTGCCAGTAGGACAGGGTTTAGAAGGGACACTGAAGCTTTCTTT. As protein: CASRTGFRRDTEAFF.

This clone was seen more than once but under ten times. The gene calls are TRBV5-1 and TRBJ2-2, with 7 bases aligning to TRBD1. Germline CDR1 is SGHRS and CDR2 is YFSETQ. V trimming: 2 bases; J trimming: 3 bases; junction bases outside the gene matches: 7. This CDR3 is built from 16 residues. The chain's CDR3 is CASSFRQGRDTGELFF. Written as DNA, the CDR3 is TGCGCCAGCAGCTTTCGACAGGGAAGGGACACCGGGGAGCTGTTTTTT.

CDR3 residues: CASSLEGTGNYGYTF. CDR3 nucleotides: TGCGCCAGCAGCTTGGAGGGGACAGGGAACTATGGCTACACCTTC. The chain has TRBV5-1 and TRBJ1-2; 9 nucleotides match TRBD1. The V segment lost 0 bases and the J segment 2 bases; nucleotides outside the gene matches: 2. Looked up from germline, CDR1 is SGHRS and CDR2 is YFSETQ. CDR3 length: 15 amino acids.

V gene TRBV5-5 combines with J gene TRBJ2-1; 10 nucleotides line up with TRBD1. The germline gives CDR1 SGHKS, CDR2 YYEKEE (reference sequence). With 2 bases clipped from V and 6 bases from J, the junction kept 8 bases outside the gene matches. The CDR3 contains 16 residues. The CDR3 loop reads CASSFLPGQGVNEQFF. The CDR3 bases are TGTGCCAGCAGCTTTCTCCCTGGACAGGGGGTCAATGAGCAGTTCTTC.

CDR3 nucleotide sequence: TGTGCCAGCCTTTATGGACTAGGTCTCAACACCGGGGAGCTGTTTTTT. Translation: CASLYGLGLNTGELFF. J is TRBJ2-2 and V is TRBV2; 7 bases align to TRBD2. Trimming at V came to 8 bases and at J to 2 bases, leaving 11 bases not matched to a gene. The CDR3 is 16 amino acids. Germline assignment: CDR1 SNHLY and CDR2 FYNNEI.

J is TRBJ2-6 and V is TRBV2; D possibly corresponds to TRBD2 (5 bases). V dropped 9 bases and J dropped 0 bases, with 6 bases sitting between them. The CDR3 spans 13 residues. Germline CDR1 SNHLY, CDR2 FYNNEI. The CDR3 DNA is TGTGCCAGAGGGAGCTCTGGGGCCAACGTCCTGACTTTC. Translating gives CARGSSGANVLTF.

The J gene is TRBJ1-1, the V gene TRBV6-6, with D maybe TRBD1 (5 bases). CDR3 length: 16 amino acids. Per the germline V gene, CDR1 is MNHNY and CDR2 is SVGAGI (reference sequence). Trimming took off 5 bases at V and 3 bases at J, with 19 bases between the two ends. The CDR3 sequence is CASSSLGVFGYTEAFF. The DNA of the CDR3 is TGTGCCAGCAGTAGTTTAGGGGTCTTCGGGTACACTGAAGCTTTCTTT.

The chain recombines TRBV21-1 with TRBJ2-3; the table's D gene call, TRBD1, was not cross checked with the DNA. TRBV21-1 is a pseudogene segment. This CDR3 is 15 amino acids long. CDR3 sequence reads: CASSKEGAGRDTQYF. The CDR3 nucleotides read TGTGCCAGCAGCAAAGAGGGGGCAGGGAGAGATACGCAGTATTTT.

The genes are TRBV5-4 and TRBJ1-4; 9 bases line up with TRBD1. Germline CDR1 and CDR2: SGHNT and YYREEE (reference sequence). V shed 0 bases, J shed 2 bases, and the junction held 8 bases outside the gene matches. The CDR3 contains 18 residues. CDR3 nucleotides: TGTGCCAGCAGCTTGGGGGGGGGACAGGGCCCCACTAATGAAAAACTGTTTTTT. Translation: CASSLGGGQGPTNEKLFF.

The chain couples TRBV7-2 to TRBJ1-2; tentatively, D is TRBD1 (5 bases). Trimming stripped 3 bases from V and 4 bases from J, with 15 bases between. CDR3 length: 15 residues. Germline assignment: CDR1 SGHTA and CDR2 FQGNSA. The CDR3 DNA sequence: TGTGCCAGCAGCTTGGACGCGACAGCCGTCTATGGCTACACCTTC. Its translation is CASSLDATAVYGYTF.

The CDR3 sequence is CASSLRGVQASGRITDTQYF. CDR3 nucleotides: TGTGCCAGCAGCTTAAGAGGGGTTCAGGCTAGCGGAAGGATCACAGATACGCAGTATTTT. This sequence joins TRBV7-3 and TRBJ2-3, with 7 bases fitting TRBD2. The CDR3 covers 20 residues. With 1 base clipped from V and 2 bases from J, the junction kept 18 bases outside the gene matches. Germline lookup yields CDR1 SGHTA and CDR2 FQGTGA.

The CDR3 DNA sequence: TGTGCCAGCAGTCCGCGACCTGGGACTGCCTCTGGGGCCAACGTCCTGACTTTC. Translation gives CASSPRPGTASGANVLTF. The chain carries TRBV27 and TRBJ2-6; D may be TRBD2 (6 bases). V was shortened by 5 bases and J by 0 bases, with 17 bases between the two germline ends. Germline V gene data show CDR1 as MNHEY and CDR2 as SMNVEV (reference sequence). The CDR3 length is 18 residues. Variable domain in full (rest from reference TRBV27 and TRBJ2-6): EAQVTQNPRYLITVTGKKLTVTCSQNMNHEYMSWYRQDPGLGLRQIYYSMNVEVTDKGDVPEGYKVSRKEKRNFPLILESPSPNQTSLYFCASSPRPGTASGANVLTFGAGSRLTVL.

The chain links TRBV18 to TRBJ1-1, with 10 bases aligning to TRBD1. Germline lookup yields CDR1 KGHSH and CDR2 LQKENI. V lost 5 bases and J lost 5; bases outside the gene matches: 5. This CDR3 contains 14 residues. In nucleotides, the CDR3 is TGTGCCAGCTCATCGGACAGGGGGAGGACTGAAGCTTTCTTT. Its protein product is CASSSDRGRTEAFF.

The V and J genes are TRBV5-1 and TRBJ2-6; D unclear. This CDR3 is built from 15 residues. Germline V lookup: CDR1 SGHRS, CDR2 YFSETQ. Trimming took off 3 bases at V and 0 bases at J, with 7 bases between the two ends. In DNA, the CDR3 is TGCGCCAGCAGCTCGGTCTACTCTGGGGCCAACGTCCTGACTTTC. Its translation: CASSSVYSGANVLTF.